This T cell receptor beta chain originates from a study of OX40 agonist ivuxolimab in advanced cancers. For the study at large: Eligibility admitted prior anti-PD-1, anti-PD-L1 or anti-CTLA-4 therapy; about 39% had some.

TCRdb's copy holds only in-frame clones and misses some; the assay was immunoSEQ multiplex PCR. The sample shows tens of thousands of clones, approximately 86% of them seen only once. The study sampled blood at baseline, cycle 4 day 1, and cycle 7 day 1. Trimming cost V 7 bases and J 3 bases, with 12 bases left between them. The germline V gene encodes CDR1 MNHNY and CDR2 SVGAGI (reference sequence). CDR3 length equals 13 residues. Study observations and caveats: Expanded clones belonging to CD8+ T cells outnumbered, on average, those of CD4+. Determination of antigen specificity was not performed for the expanded peripheral T cells.

Turning to this clone: No antigen is known for it.

The clonotype comes from an adult with an advanced solid tumor such as melanoma, head and neck, liver or kidney cancer. The chain couples TRBV6-6 to TRBJ1-2; tentative D call: TRBD1 (6 bases). The starting material was CD4+ or CD8+ T cells sorted from blood, obtained in a trial of the OX40 agonist ivuxolimab. CDR3 DNA: TGTGCCAGCACTTTACAGGGTCACTATGGCTACACCTTC. Translated, it gives CASTLQGHYGYTF.